A selection of T cell receptor beta chains follows, all from one sample in a study of blood T cell repertoires in COVID-19. Using immunoSEQ multiplex PCR, the repertoire was profiled, and TCRdb retains in-frame clones only, with some absent. In the table there are about 84,000 clones, more than 80% of which are singletons. Source material: peripheral blood. All receptors come from a woman of 80 years or more with acute or convalescent COVID-19. CDR3s include the opening cysteine and the closing phenylalanine or tryptophan. Fields, in order: V gene, D gene, J gene, clone size, CDR3 protein, CDR3 DNA. D genes are given only for firm matches. Where a row states a size, it is once, few, many or the class of an expanded clone; other rows omit it.

TRBV7-6	TRBD2	TRBJ2-2	.	CASSLVWLAGGSNTGELFF	TGTGCCAGCAGCTTAGTATGGCTAGCGGGGGGTTCGAACACCGGGGAGCTGTTTTTT
TRBV6-2/TRBV6-3	TRBD1	TRBJ1-5	.	CASSRGDRGREGGNQPQHF	TGTGCCAGCAGTCGGGGGGACAGGGGGCGCGAGGGTGGCAATCAGCCCCAGCATTTT
TRBV27	TRBD1	TRBJ2-7	.	CASRSTGGPYEQYF	TGTGCCAGCAGGTCGACAGGGGGCCCTTACGAGCAGTACTTC
TRBV30	.	TRBJ2-4	once	CAWSVGAAKNIQYF	TGTGCCTGGAGCGTGGGGGCGGCCAAAAACATTCAGTACTTC
TRBV5-1	.	TRBJ2-3	.	CASSGDTQYF	TGCGCCAGCAGCGGCGATACGCAGTATTTT
TRBV18	TRBD1	TRBJ2-4	once	CASSPMAGQGAAKNIQYF	TGTGCCAGCTCACCAATGGCGGGACAGGGGGCAGCCAAAAACATTCAGTACTTC
TRBV10-2	TRBD1	TRBJ1-2	.	CASTTGTGYGYTF	TGCGCCAGCACAACCGGGACAGGGTATGGCTACACCTTC
TRBV11-3	.	TRBJ2-2	few	CASSLQGFGELFF	TGTGCCAGCAGCCTACAGGGATTCGGGGAGCTGTTTTTT
TRBV6-5	.	TRBJ2-1	.	CASSTSGEQFF	TGTGCCAGCAGTACTTCCGGTGAGCAGTTCTTC
TRBV11-2	TRBD1	TRBJ2-3	.	CASSLGDRGGSDTQYF	TGTGCCAGCAGCTTAGGGGACAGGGGGGGGTCAGATACGCAGTATTTT
TRBV6-5	.	TRBJ2-7	.	CASRNLAVSYEQYF	TGTGCCAGCAGAAACTTGGCGGTCTCCTACGAGCAGTACTTC
TRBV2	.	TRBJ2-3	.	CASSDGLAPLGRYF	TGTGCCAGCAGTGATGGGTTGGCCCCCCTGGGGCGGTATTTT
TRBV20-1	TRBD2	TRBJ2-5	.	CSASRSLAAPWRETQYF	TGCAGTGCTAGTAGGTCCCTAGCGGCCCCCTGGCGGGAGACCCAGTACTTC
TRBV5-1	.	TRBJ1-1	.	CASSLGAGGTFF	TGCGCCAGCAGCTTGGGGGCTGGGGGGACTTTCTTT
TRBV6-6	.	TRBJ1-6	.	CASTVYSGSPLHF	TGTGCCAGCACCGTTTACAGCGGCTCACCCCTCCACTTT
TRBV19	.	TRBJ1-5	.	CASSVGGGQPQHF	TGTGCCAGTAGTGTCGGGGGAGGTCAGCCCCAGCATTTT
TRBV7-9	.	TRBJ2-7	.	CASSFGASDEQYF	TGTGCCAGCAGCTTTGGGGCATCAGACGAGCAGTACTTC
TRBV18	.	TRBJ2-7	once	CASSLPPGQDYAQYF	TGTGCCAGCTCACTCCCCCCGGGGCAGGACTACGCGCAGTACTTC
TRBV10-2	TRBD1	TRBJ2-1	.	CASRATGGLYNEQFF	TGCGCCAGCAGAGCGACAGGGGGGCTTTACAATGAGCAGTTCTTC
TRBV11-3	TRBD1	TRBJ2-1	few	CASSPDRGQGEQFF	TGTGCCAGCAGCCCGGACAGGGGGCAGGGGGAGCAGTTCTTC
TRBV6-2/TRBV6-3	.	TRBJ1-6	.	CASSYSTEVHPLHF	TGTGCCAGCAGTTACTCGACTGAGGTTCACCCCCTCCACTTT